These 20 T cell receptor beta chains came from one sample sequenced in a study of blood T cell repertoires in COVID-19 (dated by TCRdb to the early 2020s). The library was generated by the immunoSEQ multiplex PCR assay. This is the immuneACCESS table as TCRdb keeps it, with only in-frame sequences that have V and J called. A part of the clones is gone; compared with another copy, unresolved V genes explain less than half, and the rest is unexplained. In this sample the table shows roughly 100,000 clones, 75% to 90% of which occur a single time. Approximately 12% of the sample goes to the ten largest clones. The sample was peripheral blood. Receptors originate from a human donor in a cohort sampled during active or convalescent COVID-19.

This chain links TRBV7-6 with TRBJ1-1, with a weak D call TRBD1 (5 bases). Germline assignment: CDR1 SGHVS and CDR2 FNYEAQ. This CDR3 contains 17 residues. Trimming left V 0 bases short and J 0 bases short, with 14 bases between. The CDR3 DNA is TGTGCCAGCAGCTTAGCTATCAGGGAAGGCCTGAACACTGAAGCTTTCTTT. It yields the protein CASSLAIREGLNTEAFF. The entire variable domain, with the rest obtained from reference TRBV7-6 and TRBJ1-1, is as follows: GAGVSQSPRYKVTKRGQDVALRCDPISGHVSLYWYRQALGQGPEFLTYFNYEAQQDKSGLPNDRFSAERPEGSISTLTIQRTEQRDSAMYRCASSLAIREGLNTEAFFGQGTRLTVV.

V usage is TRBV12-3 or TRBV12-4 and J usage is TRBJ1-5; no reliable D call. The CDR3 is 13 residues long. V was pared by 6 bases and J by 0 bases, with 6 bases between. The DNA for the CDR3 is TGTGCCAGCAGGGGAGATAGCAATCAGCCCCAGCATTTT. Translated, it gives CASRGDSNQPQHF.

This chain connects TRBV2 to TRBJ1-3; no clear D. There are 11 residues in the CDR3. V lost 6 bases and J 4 bases, leaving 4 bases between the germline ends. Germline CDR1 reads SNHLY; CDR2 reads FYNNEI. CDR3 nucleotide sequence: TGTGCCAGCAGGAGAGGAAACACCATATATTTT. It is translated as CASRRGNTIYF.

The chain carries TRBV10-3 and TRBJ2-2, with 9 bases lining up with TRBD1. Germline CDR1 ENHRY, CDR2 SYGVKD. Germline trimming cut 10 bases from V and 5 bases from J; bases unmatched to any gene: 17. The length of the CDR3 is 17 residues. The CDR3 spells CASNSFPGQGPTGELFF. Written as DNA, the CDR3 is TGTGCCAGCAATTCGTTTCCGGGACAGGGACCTACCGGGGAGCTGTTTTTT.

This rearrangement joins TRBV12-3 or TRBV12-4 to TRBJ1-2; weak D call: TRBD1 (5 bases). V was clipped by 2 bases and J by 4 bases, with 5 bases between them. This CDR3 has 12 amino acids. The CDR3 sequence: CASSLTGYGYTF. The CDR3 bases are TGTGCCAGCAGTTTAACAGGCTATGGCTACACCTTC.

The chain links TRBV7-3 to TRBJ2-5; D is unclear. Trimming took 4 bases from V and 3 from J, leaving 12 bases between them. This CDR3 contains 14 residues. CDR1 and CDR2 from the germline V gene are SGHTA and FQGTGA. CDR3 loop: CASSSTQPKETQYF. The CDR3 region has the DNA TGTGCCAGCAGCTCCACACAACCCAAAGAGACCCAGTACTTC.

The table lists this clone with a few counts. The chain combines TRBV5-4 with TRBJ2-3; 8 bases agree with TRBD1. The CDR3 is made up of 15 amino acids. The germline V gene has CDR1 SGHNT and CDR2 YYREEE (reference sequence). With V trimmed by 3 bases and J by 3 bases, 6 bases remained unmatched. Here the CDR3 DNA reads TGTGCCAGCAGCTCGCCGGGACAGGCAACAGATACGCAGTATTTT. Its translation: CASSSPGQATDTQYF.

The chain couples TRBV5-1 to TRBJ1-2; TRBD1 agrees at 8 bases. CDR1 and CDR2 (germline): SGHRS, YFSETQ. This CDR3 has 13 amino acids. Trimming at V came to 4 bases and at J to 6 bases, leaving 5 bases not matched to a gene. CDR3 protein: CASSATGGHGYTF. CDR3 sequence (DNA): TGCGCCAGCAGCGCTACAGGGGGACATGGCTACACCTTC.

Here the CDR3 reads CASSLLQGSGNTIYF. CDR3 coding DNA: TGCGCCAGCAGCCTTTTACAGGGTTCTGGAAACACCATATATTTT. This chain links TRBV4-1 with TRBJ1-3; a possible D gene is TRBD1 (6 bases). Germline CDR1 reads MGHRA; CDR2 reads YSYEKL. The CDR3 sequence is 15 residues long. Trimming cost V 4 bases and J 1 base, with 11 bases left between them.

The rearrangement joins TRBV4-3 to TRBJ2-7, with a tentative D call TRBD1 (6 bases). This CDR3 has 15 residues. Per germline, CDR1 LGHNA and CDR2 YSLEER. Deletions cut 0 bases from V and 3 bases from J, with 12 bases between. CDR3 loop: CASSQEKDRHYEQYF. The CDR3 nucleotides are TGCGCCAGCAGCCAAGAAAAGGACAGACACTACGAGCAGTACTTC.

In its sample, this clone was seen once. The rearrangement links TRBV5-8 to TRBJ2-1; 13 bases map to TRBD2. From germline, CDR1 is SGHTS and CDR2 YDEGEE. The CDR3 sequence is 15 residues long. Unmatched junction bases numbered 0, after V lost 0 bases and J lost 6 bases. In DNA form, the CDR3 reads TGTGCCAGCAGCTTGGGACTAGCGGGGGGCAATGAGCAGTTCTTC. Amino acid sequence: CASSLGLAGGNEQFF.

This clone has just a few counts. The chain couples TRBV5-4 to TRBJ1-1; perhaps TRBD1 as D (5 bases). The germline V gene encodes CDR1 SGHNT and CDR2 YYREEE (reference sequence). V was shortened by 2 bases and J by 2 bases, with 13 bases between the two germline ends. The CDR3 runs 15 residues. The CDR3 loop reads CASSFPRGINTEAFF. The CDR3 DNA sequence: TGTGCCAGCAGCTTTCCCCGGGGGATAAACACTGAAGCTTTCTTT.

The chain joins TRBV6-5 to TRBJ2-7, with TRBD1 matching 8 bases. V was clipped by 2 bases and J by 12 bases; unmatched bases: 18. The CDR3 consists of 16 residues. Germline V lookup: CDR1 MNHEY, CDR2 SVGAGI. The CDR3 protein is CASSYDGQGVFIRGYF. In DNA, the CDR3 is TGTGCCAGCAGTTACGACGGACAGGGTGTATTTATCCGAGGGTACTTC.

The chain has TRBV9 and TRBJ1-6, with TRBD1 identical over 8 bases. The CDR3 totals 15 residues. The germline V gene has CDR1 SGDLS and CDR2 YYNGEE. Trimming cost V 3 bases and J 9 bases; bases outside gene matches: 8. The DNA of the CDR3 is TGTGCCAGCAGCGCCGGACAGGGAATCGGTTCACCCCTCCACTTT. It encodes CASSAGQGIGSPLHF.

The chain combines TRBV15 with TRBJ2-1, with 8 bases identical to TRBD1. Germline V gene sequence: CDR1 LNHNV, CDR2 YYDKDF (reference sequence). This CDR3 region has 15 residues. V shed 5 bases and J 8 bases; nucleotides not matched to a gene: 11. CDR3 amino acids: CATSDGQGFVYEQFF. The CDR3 nucleotides read TGTGCCACCAGCGATGGACAGGGCTTCGTATATGAGCAGTTCTTC.

This clone showed up just once. The CDR3 nucleotides read TGTGCCAGCATCGGGGGGGATAAACCCTACGAGCAGTACTTC. It is translated as CASIGGDKPYEQYF. The chain employs TRBV7-6 and TRBJ2-7; 8 bases agree with TRBD2. Germline CDR1 and CDR2: SGHVS and FNYEAQ. CDR3 size: 14 residues. The V and J ends lost 7 bases and 2 bases, in that order; junction bases with no gene match: 7.

This clone was recorded a few times. V gene TRBV5-1 combines with J gene TRBJ2-7; TRBD1 is a possible D gene (8 bases). CDR1 and CDR2 (germline): SGHRS, YFSETQ. The V end lost 4 bases, the J end lost 1 base, and 12 bases lay between the germline ends. There are 14 residues in the CDR3. The CDR3 loop is CASSPQGGSYEQYF. The CDR3 DNA follows: TGCGCCAGCAGCCCACAGGGGGGGTCCTACGAGCAGTACTTC.

This clone appeared a single time. The chain combines TRBV4-1 with TRBJ1-2; D gene uncertain. V was pared by 2 bases and J by 6 bases, with 13 bases between. The germline V gene encodes CDR1 MGHRA and CDR2 YSYEKL. CDR3 size: 14 residues. The CDR3, as DNA: TGCGCCAGCAGCCAACTTGGAGGAGTAGATGGCTACACCTTC. Translated: CASSQLGGVDGYTF.

This clone appeared a single time. The V and J genes are TRBV6-5 and TRBJ2-7, with D perhaps TRBD1 (5 bases). V lost 2 bases and J lost 2, with 10 bases in between. CDR1 is MNHEY, CDR2 SVGAGI, per germline. The CDR3 loop spans 14 amino acids. Written as DNA, the CDR3 is TGTGCCAGCAGTTACAGACAGCAAACCTACGAGCAGTACTTC. It is translated as CASSYRQQTYEQYF.

The rearrangement uses TRBV28 and TRBJ1-2, with TRBD1 identical over 12 bases. CDR1 is MDHEN and CDR2 is SYDVKM in the germline V gene. The CDR3 is made up of 15 amino acids. Unmatched junction bases numbered 10, after V lost 6 bases and J lost 8 bases. The CDR3 DNA sequence: TGTGCCAGCAGATCCCCCGGGACAGGGGGCTCCGGCTACACCTTC. The encoded protein is CASRSPGTGGSGYTF.